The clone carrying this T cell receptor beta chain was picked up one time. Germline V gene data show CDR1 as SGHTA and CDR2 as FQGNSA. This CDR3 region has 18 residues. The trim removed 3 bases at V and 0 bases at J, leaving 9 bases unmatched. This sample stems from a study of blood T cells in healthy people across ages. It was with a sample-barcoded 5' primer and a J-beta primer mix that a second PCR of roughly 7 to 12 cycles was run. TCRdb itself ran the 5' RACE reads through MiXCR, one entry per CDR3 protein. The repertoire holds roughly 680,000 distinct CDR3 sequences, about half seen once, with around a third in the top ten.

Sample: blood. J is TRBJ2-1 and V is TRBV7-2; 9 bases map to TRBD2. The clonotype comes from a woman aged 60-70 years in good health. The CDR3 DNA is TGTGCCAGCAGCTTCAGGACTAGCGTAACTAGCTCCTACAATGAGCAGTTCTTC. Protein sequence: CASSFRTSVTSSYNEQFF.